These 11 T cell receptor beta chains originate from one sample sequenced in a study of PD-L1 blockade in urothelial cancer. Some clones are missing from TCRdb's copy, which holds only in-frame ones; the method was immunoSEQ multiplex PCR. Of approximately 100,000 clones in the sample, 89% were seen once. Time point given: pretreatment peripheral blood. This sample comprised PBMCs, obtained around atezolizumab (anti-PD-L1) treatment. Receptor source: a woman older than 75 with urothelial cancer.

The CDR3 nucleotides read TGTGCCAGCAGCTTCGAGGCGGGAGGGCAAGAGACCCAGTACTTC. Protein product: CASSFEAGGQETQYF. The chain has TRBV5-4 and TRBJ2-5; 9 bases map to TRBD2. Germline lookup yields CDR1 SGHNT and CDR2 YYREEE (reference sequence). V was pared by 2 bases and J by 2 bases, with 4 bases of the junction left unmatched. The CDR3 consists of 15 residues.

This rearrangement joins TRBV5-1 to TRBJ2-2, with 8 bases matching TRBD1. The germline V gene has CDR1 SGHRS and CDR2 YFSETQ. V lost 4 bases to trimming and J lost 6 bases; unmatched junction nucleotides: 5. The length of the CDR3 is 14 residues. The CDR3 nucleotides are TGCGCCAGCAGCAGGGGACAGGACGCCGGGGAGCTGTTTTTT. It codes for CASSRGQDAGELFF. Together with reference TRBV5-1 and TRBJ2-2, the CDR3 gives the full variable domain: KAGVTQTPRYLIKTRGQQVTLSCSPISGHRSVSWYQQTPGQGLQFLFEYFSETQRNKGNFPGRFSGRQFSNSRSEMNVSTLELGDSALYLCASSRGQDAGELFFGEGSRLTVL.

The chain carries TRBV10-3 and TRBJ1-3; tentatively, D is TRBD1 (5 bases). Per germline, CDR1 ENHRY and CDR2 SYGVKD. CDR3 length equals 12 residues. The V and J ends lost 3 bases and 8 bases respectively, with 8 bases between them. CDR3 sequence reads: CAISEGVDTIYF. The CDR3 DNA reads as TGTGCCATCAGTGAAGGGGTGGACACCATATATTTT.

The rearrangement uses TRBV9 and TRBJ2-3, with TRBD2 matching 8 bases. This CDR3 contains 16 residues. Unmatched junction bases numbered 5, after V lost 0 bases and J lost 2 bases. In germline, CDR1 is SGDLS, CDR2 YYNGEE. The CDR3 region has the DNA TGTGCCAGCAGCGTAGTGGGGACTAGTCTCACAGATACGCAGTATTTT. It specifies CASSVVGTSLTDTQYF. Full variable domain (remainder filled in from reference TRBV9 and TRBJ2-3): DSGVTQTPKHLITATGQRVTLRCSPRSGDLSVYWYQQSLDQGLQFLIQYYNGEERAKGNILERFSAQQFPDLHSELNLSSLELGDSALYFCASSVVGTSLTDTQYFGPGTRLTVL.

The chain employs TRBV11-2 and TRBJ2-1, with 9 bases matching TRBD2. Unmatched junction bases numbered 7, after V lost 1 base and J lost 9 bases. From germline, CDR1 is SGHAT and CDR2 FQNNGV. This CDR3 has 15 residues. The CDR3 here is CASSLGSGSVGEQFF. The CDR3 DNA reads as TGTGCCAGCAGCTTAGGTAGCGGGAGTGTCGGTGAGCAGTTCTTC.

To note about this clone: The junction and the germline gene differ at one end; a read error may be behind it. In nucleotides, the CDR3 is TGTGCCAGCAGCCGAGGGGGAATCGGCTACAGTGAGCAGTTCTTC. It is translated as CASSRGGIGYSEQFF. V is TRBV5-4 and J is TRBJ2-1, with D maybe TRBD1 (6 bases). Per the germline V gene, CDR1 is SGHNT and CDR2 is YYREEE (reference sequence). The CDR3 has 15 amino acids.

J is TRBJ1-1 and V is TRBV2; 8 nucleotides agree with TRBD1. V shed 3 bases, J shed 1 base, and the junction held 1 base outside the gene matches. Germline V gene data show CDR1 as SNHLY and CDR2 as FYNNEI. This CDR3 contains 14 residues. The CDR3 coding sequence is TGTGCCAGCAGTGACGGACAGGGGAACACTGAAGCTTTCTTT. This codes for CASSDGQGNTEAFF. Together with reference TRBV2 and TRBJ1-1, the CDR3 gives the full variable domain: EPEVTQTPSHQVTQMGQEVILRCVPISNHLYFYWYRQILGQKVEFLVSFYNNEISEKSEIFDDQFSVERPDGSNFTLKIRSTKLEDSAMYFCASSDGQGNTEAFFGQGTRLTVV.

The chain is built from TRBV11-2 and TRBJ1-1; D uncertain. V lost 3 bases to trimming and J lost 0 bases, with 11 bases between them. Germline CDR1 is SGHAT and CDR2 is FQNNGV. The CDR3 runs to 15 residues. In DNA, the CDR3 is TGTGCCAGCAGCTTTTCCCAGGCATTGAACACTGAAGCTTTCTTT. Amino acids: CASSFSQALNTEAFF.

The chain uses TRBV11-2 and TRBJ2-7; 8 nucleotides agree with TRBD1. Germline trimming cut 0 bases from V and 4 bases from J; bases unmatched to any gene: 14. The length of the CDR3 is 18 residues. Germline V CDR1 and CDR2: SGHAT, FQNNGV. The CDR3 region has the DNA TGTGCCAGCAGCTTAGATCTCATTCCGGACAGGGCACTTTACGAGCAGTACTTC. Its protein is CASSLDLIPDRALYEQYF.

The chain is built from TRBV19 and TRBJ1-2, with TRBD1 matching over 8 bases. With 3 bases clipped from V and 8 bases from J, the junction kept 11 bases outside the gene matches. The length of the CDR3 is 15 residues. Germline loops: CDR1 LNHDA, CDR2 SQIVND (reference sequence). The DNA for the CDR3 is TGTGCCAGTAGTATGGGACAGGAGAAAAGGGACGGCTACACCTTC. This translates into CASSMGQEKRDGYTF.

V is TRBV6-6 and J is TRBJ2-5, with 12 bases that match TRBD1. Germline V gene sequence: CDR1 MNHNY, CDR2 SVGAGI (reference sequence). The CDR3 is 16 residues long. V dropped 6 bases and J dropped 4; count of bases not matched to a gene: 9. The CDR3 nucleotides read TGTGCCAGCAGCCGGGGACAGGGGGCGAGTGGAGAGACCCAGTACTTC. It codes for CASSRGQGASGETQYF.